The clone carrying this TCR beta chain was recorded once. Its target is not known. The protocol was immunoSEQ multiplex PCR, while the TCRdb copy is restricted to in-frame clones and leaves out a portion. The table has approximately 21,000 clones, about 92% seen once; the top ten hold approximately 0.69%. The data were obtained in a study of T cell repertoires and Cas9 in healthy adults. Study background: CD4 and CD8 compartments: SpCas9-reactive T cells profiled for potency, cytotoxicity, lineage.

The CDR3 has 12 amino acids. Germline CDR1 reads MNHNS; CDR2 reads SASEGT. Trimming removed 6 bases from V and 3 bases from J, with 9 bases in between. Findings and caveats of the study: Reportedly, SpCas9-reactive effector T cell proliferation and function were mitigated by SpCas9-reactive Tregs in vitro.

The sequence was obtained from a human donor in good health. Sample: CD4+ effector T cells (CD127+, CD25-, CD137-, CD154-) from PBMCs; culture status not recorded. The rearrangement links TRBV6-1 to TRBJ2-7; D unresolved. As DNA, the CDR3 is TGTGCCAGCAGCCCCGCAGGCTACGAGCAGTACTTC. It translates to CASSPAGYEQYF.